Below are 10 T cell receptor beta chains sequenced from a single sample in a study of sequential checkpoint blockade in melanoma. Method: immunoSEQ multiplex PCR; TCRdb's copy keeps in-frame clones and lacks some. The table has about 13,000 clones, roughly a fifth seen once. The treatment was: randomized to nivolumab then ipilimumab (arm A) or the reverse (arm B). The source material was tumor tissue (inferred from file names), sampled from a patient given nivolumab and ipilimumab in sequence. These receptors all stem from a human donor with melanoma.

This clone turned up a few times. This chain links TRBV6-8 with TRBJ1-6; the D is unclear. The ends were cut back, 8 bases at V and 8 bases at J, with 16 bases in the middle. This CDR3 region has 14 residues. The germline V gene encodes CDR1 MNHGY and CDR2 SAAAGT. The DNA for the CDR3 is TGTGCCAGCCGGGAGGACGGTTGGGATTCACCCCTCCACTTT. This translates into CASREDGWDSPLHF.

A few counts support this clone. This chain joins TRBV11-3 and TRBJ2-5; D gene unclear. The CDR3 length is 14 residues. Deletions cut 4 bases from V and 5 bases from J, with 14 bases between. The V gene's germline CDR1 is SGHNT and CDR2 YENEEA. The CDR3 DNA reads as TGTGCCAGCAGCTCGGGTTCGGGCTCGGAGACCCAGTACTTC. Its protein is CASSSGSGSETQYF. Based on the CDR3 plus reference TRBV11-3 and TRBJ2-5, the full variable domain is EAGVVQSPRYKIIEKKQPVAFWCNPISGHNTLYWYLQNLGQGPELLIRYENEEAVDDSQLPKDRFSAERLKGVDSTLKIQPAELGDSAVYLCASSSGSGSETQYFGPGTRLLVL.

This clone was seen a handful of times. This rearrangement joins TRBV2 to TRBJ1-2; no definite D call. With 4 bases removed from V and 4 bases from J, the gap between germline ends came to 13 bases. CDR1 SNHLY and CDR2 FYNNEI come from the germline V gene. This CDR3 has 14 amino acids. The CDR3 coding sequence is TGTGCCAGCAGTGTTGCGCAGTTTTCCTATGGCTACACCTTC. Encoded protein: CASSVAQFSYGYTF.

V usage is TRBV11-3 and J usage is TRBJ1-3; a weak D match, TRBD1 (6 bases). The CDR3 spans 17 residues. Looked up from germline, CDR1 is SGHNT and CDR2 is YENEEA. V was cut by 5 bases and J by 1 base, with 18 bases left in between. As DNA, the CDR3 is TGTGCCAGCAGCGGGGGGGCTCCCGGCTTTTCTGGAAACACCATATATTTT. Protein sequence: CASSGGAPGFSGNTIYF.

The chain employs TRBV9 and TRBJ2-5, with D perhaps matching TRBD1 (5 bases). The length of the CDR3 is 13 residues. V was clipped by 6 bases and J by 2 bases, with 11 bases between them. The germline V gene encodes CDR1 SGDLS and CDR2 YYNGEE. The CDR3 DNA sequence: TGTGCCAGCACACAGGAACAACAAGAGACCCAGTACTTC. This codes for CASTQEQQETQYF.

The V call is TRBV6-8, the J call TRBJ2-4; the match to TRBD2 covers 15 bases. J lost 0 bases, V lost 3 bases, and 6 bases had no gene match. Germline CDR1 is MNHGY and CDR2 is SAAAGT. The CDR3 spans 19 residues. CDR3 nucleotide sequence: TGTGCCAGCAGTTATGGGACTAGCGGGGGGTCTTTAGCCAAAAACATTCAGTACTTC. It codes for CASSYGTSGGSLAKNIQYF.

This clone has only a few counts. The rearrangement joins TRBV11-3 to TRBJ2-1; 11 bases are a match to TRBD2. Germline V gives CDR1 SGHNT, CDR2 YENEEA. The CDR3 is 15 amino acids. Unmatched junction bases numbered 4, after V lost 2 bases and J lost 7 bases. The CDR3 nucleotides read TGTGCCAGCAGCTTACTAGCGGGGGGCCAGAATGAGCAGTTCTTC. Protein: CASSLLAGGQNEQFF.

This clone has only a few counts. The chain joins TRBV4-1 to TRBJ1-3; D unclear. V was cut by 1 base and J by 0 bases, with 10 bases left in between. CDR1 and CDR2 from the germline V gene are MGHRA and YSYEKL. CDR3 size: 16 residues. The CDR3 sequence is CASSQVGGYSGNTIYF. CDR3 coding DNA: TGCGCCAGCAGCCAAGTAGGCGGCTACTCTGGAAACACCATATATTTT.

This clone is judged large (0.1 to 1%). The chain joins TRBV25-1 to TRBJ1-4; D is undetermined. The CDR3 covers 13 residues. V lost 0 bases and J 4 bases, leaving 3 bases between the germline ends. Germline CDR1 is MGHDK and CDR2 is SYGVNS. As DNA, the CDR3 is TGTGCCAGCAGTGAATACGGTAATGAAAAACTGTTTTTT. This sequence encodes CASSEYGNEKLFF.

The chain has TRBV5-1 and TRBJ2-7; TRBD2 aligns across 7 bases. The CDR3 has 15 amino acids. The germline gives CDR1 SGHRS, CDR2 YFSETQ. Unmatched junction bases numbered 14, after V lost 6 bases and J lost 5 bases. The CDR3, as DNA: TGCGCCAGCACAAGAAGCGGGACGGGGGGACACGAGCAGTACTTC. Its translation is CASTRSGTGGHEQYF.